This TCR beta chain comes out of a study of control samples from healthy donors and cancer patients. Germline lookup yields CDR1 MNHEY and CDR2 SMNVEV (reference sequence). There are 15 residues in the CDR3. V lost 5 bases and J lost 8; bases outside the gene matches: 9. This clone appeared a single time. The assay was immunoSEQ multiplex PCR, and TCRdb's table has in-frame clones only and misses some. The table shows approximately 150,000 clones, with 75% to 95% occurring only once. The V call is TRBV27, the J call TRBJ1-4; 9 nucleotides agree with TRBD1. The source of this sequence is a man aged 25-40 years in good health. The sample comprised blood. The DNA of the CDR3 is TGTGCCAGCAGTGCTACAGGGGGCGCCCGGGAAAAACTGTTTTTT. Amino acids: CASSATGGAREKLFF. The full variable domain, its missing parts supplied by reference TRBV27 and TRBJ1-4, is EAQVTQNPRYLITVTGKKLTVTCSQNMNHEYMSWYRQDPGLGLRQIYYSMNVEVTDKGDVPEGYKVSRKEKRNFPLILESPSPNQTSLYFCASSATGGAREKLFFGSGTQLSVL.